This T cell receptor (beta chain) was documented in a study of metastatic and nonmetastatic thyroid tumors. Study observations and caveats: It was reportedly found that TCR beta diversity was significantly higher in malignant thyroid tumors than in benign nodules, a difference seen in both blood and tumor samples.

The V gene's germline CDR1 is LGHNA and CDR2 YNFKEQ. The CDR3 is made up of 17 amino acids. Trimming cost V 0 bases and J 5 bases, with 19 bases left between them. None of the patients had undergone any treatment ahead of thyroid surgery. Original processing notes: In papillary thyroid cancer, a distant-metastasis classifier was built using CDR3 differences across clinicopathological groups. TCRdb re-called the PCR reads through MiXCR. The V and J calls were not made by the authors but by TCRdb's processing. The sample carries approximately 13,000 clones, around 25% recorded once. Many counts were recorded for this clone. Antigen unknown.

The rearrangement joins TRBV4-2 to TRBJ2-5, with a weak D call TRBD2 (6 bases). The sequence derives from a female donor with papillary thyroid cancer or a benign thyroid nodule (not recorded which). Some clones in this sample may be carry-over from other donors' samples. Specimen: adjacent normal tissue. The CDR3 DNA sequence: TGTGCCAGCAGCCAAGATCCAGCTGGAATCGGAGGGGAGACCCAGTACTTC. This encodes CASSQDPAGIGGETQYF.